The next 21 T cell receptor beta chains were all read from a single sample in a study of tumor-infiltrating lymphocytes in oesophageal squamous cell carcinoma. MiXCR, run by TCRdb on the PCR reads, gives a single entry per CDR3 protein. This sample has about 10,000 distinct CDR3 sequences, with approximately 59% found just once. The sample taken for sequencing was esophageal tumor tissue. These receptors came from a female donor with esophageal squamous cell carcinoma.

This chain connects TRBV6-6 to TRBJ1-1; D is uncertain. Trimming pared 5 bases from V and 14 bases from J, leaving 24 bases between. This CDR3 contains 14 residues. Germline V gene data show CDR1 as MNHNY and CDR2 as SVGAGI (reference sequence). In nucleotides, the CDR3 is TGTGCCAGCAGTGATGAGGGATACTACAATGAGCAGTTCTTT. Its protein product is CASSDEGYYNEQFF.

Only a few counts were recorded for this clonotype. Written as DNA, the CDR3 is TGTGCCAGCAGCTTATGGTCAGGGCCGCAAGAGACCCAGTACTTC. Translating it yields CASSLWSGPQETQYF. V is TRBV7-3 and J is TRBJ2-5, with a possible D match to TRBD1 (5 bases). V lost 2 bases to trimming and J lost 2 bases, with 12 bases between them. Germline V gene data show CDR1 as SGHTA and CDR2 as FQGTGA. This CDR3 has 15 amino acids.

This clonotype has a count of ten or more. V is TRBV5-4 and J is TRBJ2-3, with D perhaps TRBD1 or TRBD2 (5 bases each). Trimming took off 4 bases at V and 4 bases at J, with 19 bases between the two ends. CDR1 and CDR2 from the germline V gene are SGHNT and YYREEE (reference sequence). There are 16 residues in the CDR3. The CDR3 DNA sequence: TGTGCCAGCAGCCACTGGGGGAGTGGGGAGTCAGATACGCAGTATTTT. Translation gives CASSHWGSGESDTQYF.

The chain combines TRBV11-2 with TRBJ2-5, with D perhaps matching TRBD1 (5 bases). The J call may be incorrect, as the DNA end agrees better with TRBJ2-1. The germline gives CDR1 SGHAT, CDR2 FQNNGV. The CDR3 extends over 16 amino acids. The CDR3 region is CASSTVGQGDYNEQFF. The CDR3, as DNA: TGTGCCAGCAGCACAGTAGGCCAGGGTGACTACAATGAGCAGTTCTTC.

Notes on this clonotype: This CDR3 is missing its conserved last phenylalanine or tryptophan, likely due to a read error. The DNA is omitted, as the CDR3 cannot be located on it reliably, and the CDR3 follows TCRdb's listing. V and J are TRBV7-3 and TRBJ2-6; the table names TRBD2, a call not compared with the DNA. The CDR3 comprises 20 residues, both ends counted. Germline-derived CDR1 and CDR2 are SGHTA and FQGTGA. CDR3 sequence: CASSLESGVGHATDTQYFGT.

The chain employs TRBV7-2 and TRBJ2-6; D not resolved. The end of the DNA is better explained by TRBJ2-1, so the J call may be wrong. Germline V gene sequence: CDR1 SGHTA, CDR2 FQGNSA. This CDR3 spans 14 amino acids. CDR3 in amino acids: CASSEAPQRSEQFF. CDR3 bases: TGTGCCAGCAGCGAGGCCCCCCAGCGTAGCGAGCAGTTCTTC.

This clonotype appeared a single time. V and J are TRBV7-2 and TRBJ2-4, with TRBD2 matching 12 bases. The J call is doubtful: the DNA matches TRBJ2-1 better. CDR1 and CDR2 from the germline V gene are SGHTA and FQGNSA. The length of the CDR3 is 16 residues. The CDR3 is CASSPRLAGVHNEQFF. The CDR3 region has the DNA TGTGCCAGCAGCCCCAGACTAGCGGGAGTCCACAATGAGCAGTTCTTC.

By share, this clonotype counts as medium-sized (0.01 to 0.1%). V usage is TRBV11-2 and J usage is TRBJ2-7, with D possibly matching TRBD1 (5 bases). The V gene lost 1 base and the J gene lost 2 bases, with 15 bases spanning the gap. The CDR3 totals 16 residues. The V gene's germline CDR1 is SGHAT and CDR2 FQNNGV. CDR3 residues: CASSLVLGHQAYEQYF. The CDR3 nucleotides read TGTGCCAGCAGCTTAGTTCTAGGACACCAAGCCTACGAGCAGTACTTC. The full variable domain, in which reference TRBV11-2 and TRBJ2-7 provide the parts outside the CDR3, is EAGVAQSPRYKIIEKRQSVAFWCNPISGHATLYWYQQILGQGPKLLIQFQNNGVVDDSQLPKDRFSAERLKGVDSTLKIQPAKLEDSAVYLCASSLVLGHQAYEQYFGPGTRLTVT.

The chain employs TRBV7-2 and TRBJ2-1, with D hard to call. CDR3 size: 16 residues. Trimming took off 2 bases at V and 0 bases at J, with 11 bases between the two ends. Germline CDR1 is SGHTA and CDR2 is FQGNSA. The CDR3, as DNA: TGTGCCAGCAGCTTAATCCCGCGGAGCTCCTACAATGAGCAGTTCTTC. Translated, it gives CASSLIPRSSYNEQFF.

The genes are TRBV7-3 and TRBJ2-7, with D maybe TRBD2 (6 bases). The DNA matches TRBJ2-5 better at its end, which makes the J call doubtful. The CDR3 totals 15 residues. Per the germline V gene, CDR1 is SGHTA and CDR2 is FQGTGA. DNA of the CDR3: TGTGCCAGCAGCTTAGGCCCAGGGACTGGAGAGACCCAGTACTTC. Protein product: CASSLGPGTGETQYF.

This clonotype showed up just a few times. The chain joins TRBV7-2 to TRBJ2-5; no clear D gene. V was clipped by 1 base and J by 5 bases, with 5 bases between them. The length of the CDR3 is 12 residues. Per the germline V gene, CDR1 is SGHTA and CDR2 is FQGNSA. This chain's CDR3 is CASSLGRETQYF. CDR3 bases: TGTGCCAGCAGCTTAGGGCGGGAGACCCAGTACTTC.

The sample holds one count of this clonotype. The CDR3 loop is CASSVDPSSYNEQYF. In DNA, the CDR3 is TGTGCCAGCAGTGTTGACCCGAGCTCCTACAATGAGCAGTACTTC. The chain is built from TRBV6-1 and TRBJ2-1; D is ambiguous. Gene TRBJ2-7 matches the end of the DNA better, so the J call may be wrong. This CDR3 has 15 amino acids. CDR1 MNHNS and CDR2 SASEGT come from the germline V gene.

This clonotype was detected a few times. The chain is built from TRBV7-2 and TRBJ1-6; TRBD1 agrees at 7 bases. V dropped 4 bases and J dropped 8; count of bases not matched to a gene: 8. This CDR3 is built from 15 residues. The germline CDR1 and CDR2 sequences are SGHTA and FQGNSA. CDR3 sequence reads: CASSWGQSNDSPLHF. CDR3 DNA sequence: TGTGCCAGCAGCTGGGGACAGTCGAACGATTCACCCCTCCACTTT.

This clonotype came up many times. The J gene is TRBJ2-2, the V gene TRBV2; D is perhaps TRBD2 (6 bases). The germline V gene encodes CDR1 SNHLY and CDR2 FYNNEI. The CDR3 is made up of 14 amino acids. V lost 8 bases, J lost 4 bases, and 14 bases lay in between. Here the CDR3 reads CASREGLVTGELFF. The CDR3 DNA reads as TGTGCCAGCCGAGAGGGACTGGTCACCGGGGAGCTGTTTTTT.

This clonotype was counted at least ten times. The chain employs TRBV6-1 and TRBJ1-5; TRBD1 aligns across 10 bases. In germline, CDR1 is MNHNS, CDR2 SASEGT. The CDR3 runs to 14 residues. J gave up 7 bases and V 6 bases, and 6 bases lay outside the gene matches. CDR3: CASSNRDRGQPQHF. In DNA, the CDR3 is TGTGCCAGCAGCAACCGGGACAGGGGACAGCCCCAGCATTTT.

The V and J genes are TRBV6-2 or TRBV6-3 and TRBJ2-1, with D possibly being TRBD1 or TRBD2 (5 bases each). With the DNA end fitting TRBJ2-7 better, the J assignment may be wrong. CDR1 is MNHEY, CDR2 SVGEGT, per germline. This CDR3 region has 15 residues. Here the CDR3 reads CASSELPGSSYEQYF. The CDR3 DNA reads TGTGCCAGCAGTGAATTGCCAGGGAGCTCCTACGAGCAGTACTTC.

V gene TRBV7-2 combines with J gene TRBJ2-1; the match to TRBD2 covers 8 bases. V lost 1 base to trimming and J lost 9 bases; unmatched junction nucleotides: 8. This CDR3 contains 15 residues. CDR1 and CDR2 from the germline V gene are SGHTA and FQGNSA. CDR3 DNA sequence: TGTGCCAGCAGCTTAGGGGGTTCGGGGGGGGTTGAGCAGTTCTTC. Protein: CASSLGGSGGVEQFF.

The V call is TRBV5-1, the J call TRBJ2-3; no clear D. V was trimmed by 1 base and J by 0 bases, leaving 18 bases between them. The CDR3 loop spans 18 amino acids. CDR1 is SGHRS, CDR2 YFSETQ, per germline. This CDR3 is CASSLSGSKTGSTDTQYF. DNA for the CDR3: TGCGCCAGCAGCTTGTCCGGTTCTAAAACTGGGAGCACAGATACGCAGTATTTT.

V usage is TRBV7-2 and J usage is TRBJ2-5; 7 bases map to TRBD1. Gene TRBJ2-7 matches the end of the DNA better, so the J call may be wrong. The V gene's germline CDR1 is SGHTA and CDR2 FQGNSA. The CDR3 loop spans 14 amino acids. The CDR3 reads CASSLRQGTGEQYF. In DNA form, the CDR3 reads TGTGCCAGCAGCCTACGACAGGGAACGGGCGAGCAGTACTTC.

The CDR3 DNA follows: TGTGCCAGCAGTGGAATAACTTCGACAGTAACCTACGAGCAGTACTTC. It yields the protein CASSGITSTVTYEQYF. The gene calls are TRBV28 and TRBJ2-7; D perhaps matches TRBD1 (5 bases). The CDR3 consists of 16 residues. Trimming took 5 bases from V and 2 from J, leaving 19 bases between them. CDR1 MDHEN and CDR2 SYDVKM come from the germline V gene.

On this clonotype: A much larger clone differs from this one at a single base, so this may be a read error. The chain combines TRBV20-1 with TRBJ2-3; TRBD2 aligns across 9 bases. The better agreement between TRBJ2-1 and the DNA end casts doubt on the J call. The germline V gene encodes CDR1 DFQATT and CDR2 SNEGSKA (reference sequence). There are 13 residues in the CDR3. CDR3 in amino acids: CSASRAGGEEQFF. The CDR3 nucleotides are TGCAGTGCTAGTAGAGCGGGAGGCGAAGAGCAGTTCTTC.